This T cell receptor (beta chain) was documented in a study of blood T cell repertoires in COVID-19 (TCRdb year 2020). For the wider study: The collaborator samples originated in the United States, Italy and Spain and spanned the acute and convalescent phases of COVID-19. Sample metadata almost always included a de-identified subject ID, COVID-19 status, age in years and sex. HLA class I and class II types, where available, came from metadata supplied by the sample provider rather than from assay-based typing. A freely available public database, intended as a resource for researchers studying the immune response to SARS-CoV-2, is where the repertoires were released. The samples were drawn from the first 160 participants of the ongoing ImmuneRACE study and from 1,254 subjects provided by 6 global collaborators. The prospective study material was composed of cDNA or gDNA derived from T cells, B-cell-depleted T cells, or PBMCs. Deeply sampled blood TCRbeta repertoires from subjects exposed to, actively infected with, or recovered from COVID-19 were included in the dataset.

TCRbeta CDR3 regions were amplified from genomic DNA using the immunoSEQ Assay, a bias-controlled multiplex PCR. On the study's bioinformatics: The number of nucleated cells in each sample was estimated by amplification of reference gene primers within the assay. To quantify the absolute abundance of each unique TCRbeta CDR3 rearrangement, sequence reads were collapsed and filtered. For each sample, productive Simpson clonality was calculated as the square root of Simpson's diversity index across productive rearrangements. The source is immuneACCESS, and TCRdb retained only in-frame sequences with V and J called. Part of the clones is not carried over; for the studies checked, unresolved V genes explain less than half of this, and the remainder is unexplained. That table gives V, J and clone size, and the DNA gave D and trimming. Here the sample has roughly 380,000 clones; around 84% occur a single time. The ten largest make up about 3.6% of the sample.

Points on this clone: Its antigen target is currently unknown. No per-base quality is available; no much larger clone lies one base away.

Collaborating institutions collected whole blood in K2EDTA tubes following their own protocols. Collaborator samples were shipped for TCRbeta analysis as frozen whole blood, isolated PBMCs, or DNA extracted from either sample type. The study at large found these results: The quantity of clinical and demographic metadata differed by source and by participant and was supplied without curation.

Here V drops 5 bases and J drops 0 bases, and the junction holds 0 bases not matched to any gene. CDR1 and CDR2, looked up from the germline V gene, are SGHAT and FQNNGV. The CDR3 has 13 amino acids, counting the end cysteine and phenylalanine. Here the CDR3 DNA is all that survives: 39 bases in frame from base 1. The TCR originated in a young woman with acute or convalescent COVID-19. The rearrangement combines TRBV11-2 with TRBJ2-7; a stretch of 8 junction bases matches TRBD1. The sample consisted of peripheral blood. The nucleotides read TGTGCCAGCAGCGGGACAGGCTCCTACGAGCAGTACTTC. Its protein is CASSGTGSYEQYF.